This T cell receptor (beta chain) was sequenced during a study of blood T cell repertoires in COVID-19. Study details: Specimens from acute and convalescent COVID-19 originated in the United States, Italy and Spain. T cells, B-cell-depleted T cells, or PBMCs provided the cDNA or gDNA that served as material.

Authors' processing steps: Estimation of nucleated cell counts relied on the amplification of reference gene primers. Some clones are missing from TCRdb's copy, which holds only in-frame ones; the method was immunoSEQ multiplex PCR. V and J calls and clone size are given by that table; D and trimming were obtained from the DNA. The profile shows more than 200,000 clones, 87% of them singletons. The germline V gene encodes CDR1 SNHLY and CDR2 FYNNEI. The V end was cut by 7 bases, the J end by 3 bases, with 18 bases between. This CDR3 contains 15 residues. The TCR comes from a man younger than 30 with active or convalescent COVID-19. J is TRBJ1-1 and V is TRBV2, with D possibly being TRBD1 (6 bases). Sequences were obtained from peripheral blood. As DNA, the CDR3 is TGTGCCAGCACCCGACTACAGGGCGGATACACTGAAGCTTTCTTT. The encoded protein is CASTRLQGGYTEAFF.